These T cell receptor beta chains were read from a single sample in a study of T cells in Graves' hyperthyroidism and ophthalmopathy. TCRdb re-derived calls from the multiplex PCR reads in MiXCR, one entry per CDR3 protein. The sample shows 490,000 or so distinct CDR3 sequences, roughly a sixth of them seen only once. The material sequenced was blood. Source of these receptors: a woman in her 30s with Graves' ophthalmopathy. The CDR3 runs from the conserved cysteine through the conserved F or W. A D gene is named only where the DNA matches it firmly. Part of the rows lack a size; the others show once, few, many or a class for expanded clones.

CDR3nt: TGTGCCTGGAGTGCGACCCACTCGTCATACGAGCAGTACTTC
CDR3aa: CAWSATHSSYEQYF
abundance: many
j_gene: TRBJ2-7
v_gene: TRBV30
d_gene: .

CDR3nt: TGCGCCAGCAGCCAAGAAACAGGGATTTGGTCAGGGGGCTACACCTTC
CDR3aa: CASSQETGIWSGGYTF
abundance: few
j_gene: TRBJ1-2
v_gene: TRBV4-1
d_gene: .

CDR3nt: TGTGCCGGCAGAAAGGAAGGAGTGGAGACCCAGTACTTC
CDR3aa: CAGRKEGVETQYF
abundance: many
j_gene: TRBJ2-5
v_gene: TRBV2
d_gene: .

CDR3nt: TGTGCCAGCAGTTTCCGGGCCTCCTTTAATCCCGGGGAGCTGTTTTTT
CDR3aa: CASSFRASFNPGELFF
abundance: .
j_gene: TRBJ2-2
v_gene: TRBV28
d_gene: .

CDR3nt: TGTGCCACGGCTAGTGAGGGCCTCACAGATACGCAGTATTTT
CDR3aa: CATASEGLTDTQYF
abundance: many
j_gene: TRBJ2-3
v_gene: TRBV2
d_gene: .

CDR3nt: TGCGCCAGCAGCCAAGTTAATGGAAACACCATATATTTT
CDR3aa: CASSQVNGNTIYF
abundance: .
j_gene: TRBJ1-3
v_gene: TRBV4-3
d_gene: .

CDR3nt: TGTGCCAGTGGAAGGACAGGGATAAGCAATCAGCCCCAGCATTTT
CDR3aa: CASGRTGISNQPQHF
abundance: few
j_gene: TRBJ1-5
v_gene: TRBV27
d_gene: TRBD1

CDR3nt: TGTGCCAGCAGCCCCCGGGGGGGTGGCGAGACCCAGTACTTC
CDR3aa: CASSPRGGGETQYF
abundance: many
j_gene: TRBJ2-5
v_gene: TRBV13
d_gene: TRBD2

CDR3nt: TGCAGCGCCCGGACAGGGGTGGATCAGCCCCAGCATTTT
CDR3aa: CSARTGVDQPQHF
abundance: .
j_gene: TRBJ1-5
v_gene: TRBV29-1
d_gene: TRBD1

CDR3nt: TGTGCCAGCAGTCCCGAAGACAATTCTGGGGCCAACGTCCTGACTTTC
CDR3aa: CASSPEDNSGANVLTF
abundance: many
j_gene: TRBJ2-6
v_gene: TRBV28
d_gene: .

CDR3nt: TGTGCCAGCAGGCCACCTGTCATTGAAAAACTGTTTTTT
CDR3aa: CASRPPVIEKLFF
abundance: few
j_gene: TRBJ1-4
v_gene: TRBV28
d_gene: .

CDR3nt: TGTGCCAGCAGCCCCTCCCCCTTTAGCGTCCCCGGTGCAGATACGCAGTATTTT
CDR3aa: CASSPSPFSVPGADTQYF
abundance: .
j_gene: TRBJ2-3
v_gene: TRBV6-2/TRBV6-3
d_gene: .

CDR3nt: TGCAGTGCTAGGGGACAGTATAGCAATCAGCCCCAGCATTTT
CDR3aa: CSARGQYSNQPQHF
abundance: many
j_gene: TRBJ1-5
v_gene: TRBV20-1
d_gene: TRBD1

CDR3nt: TGTGCCTGGAGTGTACTTGTCTCCGCCTACGAGCAGTACTTC
CDR3aa: CAWSVLVSAYEQYF
abundance: many
j_gene: TRBJ2-7
v_gene: TRBV30
d_gene: .

CDR3nt: TGCAGCGTTGTTGTTGTACTAGCCAAAAACATTCAGTACTTC
CDR3aa: CSVVVVLAKNIQYF
abundance: .
j_gene: TRBJ2-4
v_gene: TRBV29-1
d_gene: .